What follows are 5 T cell receptor beta chains derived from one specimen sequenced in a study of T cells in women clearing cervical HPV infection (dated by TCRdb to the late 2010s). Library generation was performed with the immunoSEQ multiplex PCR assay. The immuneACCESS repertoire file appears here via TCRdb, limited to in-frame rearrangements. These files lack a portion of the clones; in checked studies, under half of the deficit traces to unresolved V genes, and the cause of the others is not known. The sample has tens of thousands of clones on record. The top ten constitute 1.4% of the sample. The sample consisted of blood buffy coat. The receptors derive from a woman between 18 and 69 years old with a cervical HPV16 infection that either progressed to CIN3+ or cleared (not recorded which).

Notes on this clone: The CDR3 end is not reached by the read, which stops 3 residues before it; the germline J gene fills it in. The chain uses TRBV13 and TRBJ2-7; TRBD2 matches 11 bases. Per the germline V gene, CDR1 is PRHDT and CDR2 is FYEKMQ (reference sequence). Losses at the gene ends were 5 bases for V and 6 bases for J; bases not matched to a gene: 6. The length of the CDR3 is 14 residues. Incomplete CDR3 DNA: TGTGCCAGCAGCCCCACACTAGCGGGAGTCGAG. It is translated as CASSPTLAGVE. The complete CDR3 reads CASSPTLAGVEQYF.

Comment on this clone: The observed sequence ends 3 residues before the CDR3 terminus, with the missing tail filled in from the germline J gene. The chain has TRBV5-1 and TRBJ2-5; the D is unclear. The CDR3 spans 14 residues. V lost 0 bases, J lost 3 bases, and 9 bases lay in between. Germline V lookup: CDR1 SGHRS, CDR2 YFSETQ. The CDR3 region is CASSLAGSEETQYF. The CDR3 DNA, read in part, is TGCGCCAGCAGCTTGGCCGGGTCAGAAGAGACC.

The CDR3 is CAWEQGAGGSPLFF. CDR3 bases read: TGTGCCTGGGAACAGGGAGCTGGGGGCTCACCA. The rearrangement uses TRBV30 and TRBJ1-4; tentative D call: TRBD1 (6 bases). The CDR3 end lies 3 residues beyond the end of the read and is filled in from the germline J gene. This CDR3 has 14 amino acids. Germline CDR1 and CDR2: GTSNPN and SVGIG (reference sequence).

For this clone: Read sequence stops 3 residues before the CDR3 end, and the germline J gene provides the missing end. This chain uses TRBV29-1 with TRBJ2-7; D remains unclear. CDR1 is SQVTM and CDR2 is ANQGSEA in the germline V gene. The germline V and J ends were trimmed by 5 bases and 3 bases, with 11 bases remaining between them. CDR3 length equals 12 residues. The CDR3 sequence: CSVYSSGYEQYF. The sequenced CDR3 bases are TGCAGCGTTTACAGTTCAGGCTACGAG.

Comment on this clone: The sequenced fragment ends 3 residues before the CDR3 boundary, so the rest is inferred from the germline J gene. The chain uses TRBV5-6 and TRBJ1-2; the D is unclear. Germline CDR1 reads SGHDT; CDR2 reads YYEEEE. The CDR3 is 14 amino acids. V was pared by 2 bases and J by 2 bases, with 10 bases between. The part of the CDR3 DNA that was read is TGTGCCAGCAGCTTTTCAAACACAAACTATGGC. It translates to CASSFSNTNYG. The full CDR3 protein is CASSFSNTNYGYTF.